This T cell receptor beta chain came from a study of Ad26.COV2.S vaccination and SARS-CoV-2 variants. Findings and caveats of the study: Spike-specific TCR breadth in vaccine recipients exceeded that seen in placebo recipients.

Using immunoSEQ multiplex PCR, the repertoire was profiled, and TCRdb retains in-frame clones only, with some absent. The table includes about 680,000 clones, around 90% detected once. Treatment indicated: about 20 received Ad26.COV2.S at low or high dose, single or two shots; 5 received placebo; per-sample allocation not given. Collection of samples fell on day 63 after the first vaccine or placebo injection. There are 13 residues in the CDR3. CDR1 is KGHSH, CDR2 LQKENI, per germline. The germline V and J ends were trimmed by 6 bases and 2 bases, with 9 bases remaining between them. Worth noting for this clone: What it binds is not known.

This TCR came from a person aged 18 to 59 who received the Ad26.COV2.S COVID-19 vaccine or a placebo. The sequencing here drew on peripheral blood, taken in a trial of Ad26.COV2.S vaccine versus placebo. This rearrangement joins TRBV18 to TRBJ2-3; the D gene is possibly TRBD2 (5 bases). The CDR3 coding sequence is TGTGCCAGCTCTCGACTATTCACAGATACGCAGTATTTT. It codes for CASSRLFTDTQYF.